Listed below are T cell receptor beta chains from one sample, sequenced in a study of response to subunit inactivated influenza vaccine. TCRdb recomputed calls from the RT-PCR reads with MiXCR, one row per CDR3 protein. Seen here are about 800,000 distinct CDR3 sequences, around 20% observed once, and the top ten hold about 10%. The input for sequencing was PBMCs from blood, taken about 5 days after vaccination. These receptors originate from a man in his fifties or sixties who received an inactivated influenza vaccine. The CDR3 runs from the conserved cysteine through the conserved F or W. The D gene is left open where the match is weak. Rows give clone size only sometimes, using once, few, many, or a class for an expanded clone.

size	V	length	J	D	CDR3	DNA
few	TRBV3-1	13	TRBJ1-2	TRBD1	CASSRRDSAGYTF	TGTGCCAGCAGTCGCCGGGACAGTGCTGGCTACACCTTC
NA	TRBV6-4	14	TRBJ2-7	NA	CASKPRTDSYEQYF	TGTGCCAGCAAACCTAGGACAGACTCCTACGAGCAGTACTTC
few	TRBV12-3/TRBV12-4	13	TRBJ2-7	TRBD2	CASSVAGAGEQYF	TGTGCCAGCAGCGTAGCGGGAGCGGGGGAGCAGTACTTC
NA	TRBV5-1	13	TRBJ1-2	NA	CASSRTRYYGYTF	TGCGCCAGCAGCCGGACCCGCTACTATGGCTACACCTTC
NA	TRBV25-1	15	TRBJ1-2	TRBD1	CASSEYQAGGRGYTF	TGTGCCAGCAGTGAATATCAGGCAGGGGGCCGCGGCTACACCTTC
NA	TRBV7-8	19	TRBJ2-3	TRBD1	CASSSFLSLDRGEVDTQYF	TGTGCCAGCAGCTCCTTCCTCTCTCTAGACAGGGGGGAGGTAGATACGCAGTATTTT
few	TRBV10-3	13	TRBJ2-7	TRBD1	CAILGQGANEQYF	TGTGCCATCTTGGGACAGGGGGCCAACGAGCAGTACTTC
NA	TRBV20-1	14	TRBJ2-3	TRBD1	CSATRDRGTDTQYF	TGCAGTGCTACCCGGGACAGGGGCACAGATACGCAGTATTTT
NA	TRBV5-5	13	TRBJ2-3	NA	CASSRTLADTQYF	TGTGCCAGCAGCCGGACTCTCGCAGATACGCAGTATTTT
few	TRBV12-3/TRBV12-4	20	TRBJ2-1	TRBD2	CASSLESGLAETSSYNEQFF	TGTGCCAGCAGTTTAGAGTCGGGACTAGCGGAGACTAGCTCCTACAATGAGCAGTTCTTC
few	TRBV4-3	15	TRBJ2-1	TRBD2	CASSQDRGSGYEQFF	TGCGCCAGCAGCCAAGACCGCGGGAGTGGTTATGAGCAGTTCTTC
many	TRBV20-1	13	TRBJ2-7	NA	CSASLANSYEQYF	TGCAGTGCTAGTCTGGCGAATTCCTACGAGCAGTACTTC
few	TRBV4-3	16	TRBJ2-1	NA	CASSKRPGDYYNEQFF	TGCGCCAGCAGCAAAAGACCGGGGGATTACTACAATGAGCAGTTCTTC
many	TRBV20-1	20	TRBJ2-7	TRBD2	CSARRDWGTSGRPSSYEQYF	TGCAGTGCTAGAAGAGATTGGGGGACTAGCGGGAGGCCGAGCTCCTACGAGCAGTACTTC
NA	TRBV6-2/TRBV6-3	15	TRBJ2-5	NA	CASSYSTDSQETQYF	TGTGCCAGCAGTTACTCTACCGACTCTCAAGAGACCCAGTACTTC
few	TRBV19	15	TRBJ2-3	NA	CASSWQAISTDTQYF	TGTGCCAGTAGTTGGCAGGCCATTAGCACAGATACGCAGTATTTT
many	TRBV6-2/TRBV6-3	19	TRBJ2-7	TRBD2	CASSLTLSTSGRNSYEQYF	TGTGCCAGCAGCCTTACGCTGAGTACTAGCGGGAGGAACTCCTACGAGCAGTACTTC
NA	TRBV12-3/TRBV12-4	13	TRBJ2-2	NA	CASSPQLTGELFF	TGTGCCAGCAGTCCACAGCTAACCGGGGAGCTGTTTTTT
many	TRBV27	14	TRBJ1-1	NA	CASSSGTMNTEAFF	TGTGCCAGCAGTTCCGGGACAATGAACACTGAAGCTTTCTTT
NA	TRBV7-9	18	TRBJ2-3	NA	CALRLGWGDTSSTDTQYF	TGTGCCCTCAGACTGGGATGGGGAGACACCTCCAGCACAGATACGCAGTATTTT
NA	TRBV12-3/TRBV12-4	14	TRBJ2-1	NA	CATDTEEGYNEQFF	TGTGCCACTGATACGGAGGAAGGGTATAATGAGCAGTTCTTC
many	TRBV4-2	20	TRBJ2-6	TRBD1	CASSQEVVSNRGTGANVLTF	TGTGCCAGCAGCCAAGAAGTGGTTTCGAACAGGGGGACTGGGGCCAACGTCCTGACTTTC
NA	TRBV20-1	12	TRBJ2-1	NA	CSGLSLGNEQFF	TGCAGTGGGCTGAGCCTTGGGAATGAGCAGTTCTTC
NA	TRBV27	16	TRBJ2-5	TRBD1	CASSSGTGGLLETQYF	TGTGCCAGCAGTTCCGGGACAGGGGGCTTATTGGAGACCCAGTACTTC
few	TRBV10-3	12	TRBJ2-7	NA	CAIKSIRGEQYF	TGTGCCATCAAGTCCATCCGCGGCGAGCAGTACTTC